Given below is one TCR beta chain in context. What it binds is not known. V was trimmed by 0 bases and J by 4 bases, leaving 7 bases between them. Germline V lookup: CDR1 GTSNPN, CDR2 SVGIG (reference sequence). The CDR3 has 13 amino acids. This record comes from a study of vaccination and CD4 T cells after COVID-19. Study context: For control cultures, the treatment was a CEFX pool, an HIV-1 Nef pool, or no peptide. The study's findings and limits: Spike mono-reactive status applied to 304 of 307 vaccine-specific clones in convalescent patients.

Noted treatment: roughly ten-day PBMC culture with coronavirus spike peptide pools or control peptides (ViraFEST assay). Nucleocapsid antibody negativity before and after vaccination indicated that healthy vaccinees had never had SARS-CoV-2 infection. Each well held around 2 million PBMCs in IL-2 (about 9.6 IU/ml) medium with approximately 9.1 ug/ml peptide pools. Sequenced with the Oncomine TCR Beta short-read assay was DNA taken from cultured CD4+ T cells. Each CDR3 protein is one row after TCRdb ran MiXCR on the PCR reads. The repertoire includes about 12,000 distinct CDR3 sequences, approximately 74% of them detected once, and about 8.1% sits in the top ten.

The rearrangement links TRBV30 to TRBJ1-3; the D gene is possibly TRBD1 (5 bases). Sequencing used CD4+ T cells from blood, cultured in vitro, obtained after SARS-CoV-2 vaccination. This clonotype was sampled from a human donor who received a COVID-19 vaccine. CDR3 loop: CAWSVRGGNTIYF. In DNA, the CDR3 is TGTGCCTGGAGTGTAAGGGGCGGAAACACCATATATTTT.